This T cell receptor beta chain was retrieved from a study of T cell repertoires in ileal Crohn's disease. Study overall: Median disease duration was 7.9 years; about 35% smoked at surgery. Thiopurines (around 11) or anti-TNF agents (approximately 19) were given postoperatively to about half. Biopsies of inflamed ileum from the surgical specimen form M0 samples.

Time point reported: inflamed ileum from the surgical specimen. Produced via immunoSEQ multiplex PCR; TCRdb's table is partial and in-frame only. The sample contains 15,000 or so clones, about 75% of which appear only once. Germline-derived CDR1 and CDR2 are ENHRY and SYGVKD. V was pared by 2 bases and J by 4 bases, with 14 bases between. This CDR3 comprises 15 residues. Sequencing used ileal tissue. The chain has TRBV10-3 and TRBJ2-5; no firm D call. The TCR comes from an adult with Crohn's disease. The CDR3 loop is CAISEETSQLETQYF. The CDR3 DNA reads TGTGCCATCAGTGAGGAGACCAGCCAGTTAGAGACCCAGTACTTC.